A selection of T cell receptor beta chains follows, all from one sample in a study of T cell responses to AZD1222 COVID-19 vaccine. Using immunoSEQ multiplex PCR, the repertoire was profiled, and TCRdb retains in-frame clones only, with some absent. Of roughly 150,000 clones listed, approximately 88% are singletons. The sequencing used peripheral blood, collected on day 0 of AZD1222 vaccination. Receptors were obtained from an adult in good health. The CDR3 runs from the conserved cysteine through the conserved F or W. A D gene is named only where the DNA matches it firmly. For some rows the clone size is stated as once, few or many, or as a class when expanded; others skip it.

d_call,v_call,j_call,clone_size,cdr3_aa,cdr3_nt
NA,TRBV2,TRBJ2-1,NA,CASSVDRHNEQFF,TGTGCCAGCAGTGTAGACAGGCACAATGAGCAGTTCTTC
TRBD1,TRBV7-7,TRBJ2-3,NA,CASSARQGWGTDTQYF,TGTGCTAGCAGCGCCCGACAGGGCTGGGGCACAGATACGCAGTATTTT
NA,TRBV29-1,TRBJ2-5,NA,CSVQAAKETQYF,TGCAGCGTCCAAGCCGCCAAAGAGACCCAGTACTTC
NA,TRBV7-2,TRBJ2-6,NA,CASSALPSGAGANVLTF,TGTGCCAGCAGCGCCCTCCCTTCAGGGGCTGGGGCCAACGTCCTGACTTTC
TRBD2,TRBV5-1,TRBJ2-7,once,CASSLVGTSFDEQYF,TGCGCCAGCAGCTTGGTCGGGACTAGCTTCGACGAGCAGTACTTC
NA,TRBV25-1,TRBJ2-3,once,CASTLPPQYF,TGTGCCAGCACATTGCCCCCGCAGTATTTT
NA,TRBV12-5,TRBJ1-1,NA,CASGFGTNTEAFF,TGTGCTAGTGGTTTCGGGACGAACACTGAAGCTTTCTTT
NA,TRBV4-3,TRBJ1-6,NA,CASSQDRGGSYNSPLHF,TGCGCCAGCAGCCAGGACAGAGGTGGCTCCTATAATTCACCCCTCCACTTT
NA,TRBV2,TRBJ2-5,NA,CASKTDTHQETQYF,TGTGCCAGCAAAACAGACACTCACCAAGAGACCCAGTACTTC
TRBD2,TRBV3-1/TRBV3-2,TRBJ2-7,NA,CASSQDYTSGRATYEQYF,TGTGCCAGCAGCCAAGATTACACTAGCGGGAGGGCCACCTACGAGCAGTACTTC
NA,TRBV5-4,TRBJ1-2,NA,CASSLEGIWGYTF,TGTGCCAGCAGCTTAGAAGGAATCTGGGGCTACACCTTC
TRBD2,TRBV27,TRBJ2-3,few,CASSIIAGGTDTQYF,TGTGCCAGCAGTATAATAGCGGGAGGGACAGATACGCAGTATTTT
NA,TRBV30,TRBJ2-2,NA,CAWSPGSTGELFF,TGTGCCTGGAGTCCCGGTAGCACCGGGGAGCTGTTTTTT
NA,TRBV9,TRBJ2-1,few,CASSVGPRGDNEQFF,TGTGCCAGCAGCGTGGGCCCCAGAGGGGATAATGAGCAGTTCTTC
NA,TRBV19,TRBJ2-3,NA,CASSIGRDTQYF,TGTGCCAGTAGTATTGGTAGAGATACGCAGTATTTT
NA,TRBV27,TRBJ2-7,NA,CASSSWDPDEQYF,TGTGCCAGCAGTTCCTGGGACCCGGACGAGCAGTACTTC
NA,TRBV9,TRBJ2-7,NA,CASSVGTASSYEQYF,TGTGCCAGCAGCGTAGGGACGGCCAGCTCCTACGAGCAGTACTTC
NA,TRBV14,TRBJ1-1,few,CASSPEVRAPAFF,TGTGCCAGCAGCCCCGAGGTCAGGGCACCGGCTTTCTTT
NA,TRBV3-1/TRBV3-2,TRBJ2-6,NA,CASSHHRDGANVLTF,TGTGCCAGCAGCCACCACAGGGATGGGGCCAACGTCCTGACTTTC
TRBD1,TRBV29-1,TRBJ1-1,few,CSVEALDRPTEAFF,TGCAGCGTTGAAGCCTTGGACAGGCCCACTGAAGCTTTCTTT
NA,TRBV6-5,TRBJ2-1,NA,CASSYASRTYEQFF,TGTGCCAGCAGTTACGCCTCTAGGACATATGAGCAGTTCTTC
NA,TRBV9,TRBJ1-3,few,CASSPMTGHSGNTIYF,TGTGCCAGCAGCCCCATGACAGGCCACTCTGGAAACACCATATATTTT
NA,TRBV5-6,TRBJ1-2,NA,CASSSGRGYGYTF,TGTGCCAGCAGCTCCGGACGGGGTTATGGCTACACCTTC
NA,TRBV5-4,TRBJ1-1,once,CASRKMGGRTEAFF,TGTGCCAGCAGAAAGATGGGGGGACGCACTGAAGCTTTCTTT
TRBD2,TRBV27,TRBJ2-1,NA,CASSFGLAGGQNEQFF,TGTGCCAGCAGTTTCGGACTAGCGGGAGGGCAGAATGAGCAGTTCTTC
NA,TRBV20-1,TRBJ2-1,NA,CSAIPNEQFF,TGCAGTGCTATCCCCAATGAGCAGTTCTTC
TRBD2,TRBV28,TRBJ2-3,NA,CASSAGGSLSTDTQYF,TGTGCCAGCAGTGCGGGAGGATCACTCAGCACAGATACGCAGTATTTT
NA,TRBV7-2,TRBJ1-6,NA,CASSLGGNFQSPLHF,TGTGCCAGCAGCTTAGGGGGGAACTTTCAATCACCCCTCCACTTT
NA,TRBV19,TRBJ2-4,NA,CASSTAGAVKNIQYF,TGTGCCAGTAGTACGGCGGGGGCGGTCAAAAACATTCAGTACTTC
TRBD1,TRBV2,TRBJ1-3,NA,CASGTGTSSGNTIYF,TGTGCCAGCGGGACAGGGACCAGCTCTGGAAACACCATATATTTT
NA,TRBV30,TRBJ2-2,NA,CAWIPTSNTGELFF,TGTGCCTGGATCCCGACTTCGAACACCGGGGAGCTGTTTTTT
TRBD1,TRBV9,TRBJ1-2,NA,CASSVDPDRGSGYTF,TGTGCCAGCAGCGTGGACCCCGACAGGGGCTCTGGCTACACCTTC
NA,TRBV7-9,TRBJ1-2,NA,CASSLARSADNYGYTF,TGTGCCAGCAGCTTAGCGCGTAGTGCCGACAACTATGGCTACACCTTC
TRBD2,TRBV10-3,TRBJ2-7,NA,CAISHGTSGNYEQYF,TGTGCCATCAGTCACGGGACTAGCGGGAACTACGAGCAGTACTTC
NA,TRBV6-2/TRBV6-3,TRBJ2-1,NA,CASSETWNEQFF,TGTGCCAGCAGCGAAACATGGAATGAGCAGTTCTTC
NA,TRBV19,TRBJ1-2,NA,CASSRSLRGTYGYTF,TGTGCCAGTAGTAGAAGCCTTAGGGGGACCTATGGCTACACCTTC